This T cell receptor (beta chain) originates from a study of cytomegalovirus exposure and HLA in healthy donors. Study findings and constraints: Researchers catalogued roughly 150 TCR beta chains as cytomegalovirus-associated. In a later analysis, a missense DCLRE1C variant was linked to TCR beta V- and J-gene trimming.

As for this clone: Its antigen is undetermined.

PCR amplification relied on 60 Vbeta primers (plus 13 Jbeta primers). Repertoires were generated with immunoSEQ multiplex PCR, while TCRdb's copy carries only in-frame clones and drops some. The table includes about 190,000 clones, roughly four fifths detected once. CDR1 and CDR2 from the germline V gene are SGHNT and YYREEE (reference sequence). The V and J ends lost 0 bases and 5 bases respectively, with 17 bases between them. There are 16 residues in the CDR3. The chain recombines TRBV5-4 with TRBJ2-5; D is uncertain. Sequencing was done on a sample of PBMCs. The receptor comes from a woman aged 25 to 39 in good health and CMV-seropositive. CDR3 residues: CASSLARDAFRETQYF. In DNA form, the CDR3 reads TGTGCCAGCAGCTTGGCTAGAGACGCTTTTAGGGAGACCCAGTACTTC.